This entry is about one T cell receptor beta chain. Its matching antigen is unknown. The sample originates from a study of T cell responses to AZD1222 COVID-19 vaccine. Findings and caveats of the study: It should be noted that donors were predominantly white British and more often female, and clonal diversity was possibly underestimated. At study baseline, merely five or six AZD1222 recipients were seropositive.

The table came from immunoSEQ multiplex PCR; TCRdb's copy has only in-frame clones and leaves some out. Of about 100,000 clones detected, about 88% appear once; the ten largest clones hold over 2.5%. This CDR3 has 14 amino acids. The V end was cut by 7 bases, the J end by 0 bases, with 10 bases between. Germline V gives CDR1 LNHDA, CDR2 SQIVND (reference sequence). This clonotype originated in an adult in good health. This material consisted of peripheral blood, taken on day 0 of AZD1222 vaccination. The chain combines TRBV19 with TRBJ1-3, with no clear D. This CDR3 reads CASIGRLSGNTIYF. CDR3 DNA: TGTGCCAGTATAGGCAGACTCTCTGGAAACACCATATATTTT.